The T cell receptor beta chain under discussion was sequenced for a study of control samples from healthy donors and cancer patients. Losses at the gene ends were 4 bases for V and 7 bases for J; bases not matched to a gene: 5. The CDR3 length is 14 residues. Per germline, CDR1 PRHDT and CDR2 FYEKMQ (reference sequence). Produced via immunoSEQ multiplex PCR; TCRdb's table is partial and in-frame only. The sample has around 120,000 clones; approximately 92% are singletons. Material: PBMCs. This clonotype was obtained from a woman in her fifties or sixties with colorectal cancer. This chain connects TRBV13 to TRBJ2-1, with 9 nucleotides matching TRBD1. CDR3 in DNA: TGTGCCAGCAGCTCACGGACAGGGGTGAATGAGCAGTTCTTC. Translated: CASSSRTGVNEQFF.